Ten or more counts support the clone carrying this T cell receptor beta chain. Its specificity is not known. Constant-region reverse primers amplified full-length variable regions, followed by semi-nested Nested Universal Primer A PCR. TCRdb recomputed calls from the 5' RACE reads with MiXCR, one row per CDR3 protein. This sample has 35,000 to 50,000 distinct CDR3 sequences, with less than 25% found just once. Treg sorting used a CD4+CD25+CD127-/low gate. General study results and limits: The TCR gene usage of tumor memory CD4+ T cells clustered together with blood and lymph node memory CD4+ cells and with lymph node naive CD4+ cells. The larger cohort examined one V-J beta rearrangement, not whole repertoires. Tumor Treg TCRs overlapped most with tumor naive CD4+ cells.

The CDR3 extends over 13 amino acids. From germline, CDR1 is LNHNV and CDR2 YYDKDF (reference sequence). V was cut by 0 bases and J by 5 bases, with 6 bases left in between. The chain uses TRBV15 and TRBJ2-3, with unresolved D. The TCR comes from a female donor with breast cancer. Sample: Tregs sorted from blood. CDR3 in DNA: TGTGCCACCAGCAGAGATCGAAGAGATACGCAGTATTTT. It yields the protein CATSRDRRDTQYF.